The entry below gives a single T cell receptor beta chain sequence along with its context. The sample holds a few counts of this clone. It lacks a known antigen. The input lacks base qualities; no much larger clone sits a single base away. The sample's time point label, in plain terms: four to five weeks on oral tofacitinib. In light of the paper, this sample's treatment or condition label describes: oral pan-JAK inhibitor, 5-10 mg twice daily. Peripheral blood and lesional scalp punch biopsies were obtained from patients with alopecia areata. PBMCs were isolated by density centrifugation and stained for CD3, CD4 and CD8, after which CD4+ and CD8+ T cells were sorted on a FACSAria. Receptors were amplified or captured by the immunoSEQ multiplex PCR assay. RNA was extracted from all samples and reverse transcribed into cDNA, which served as template for TCR sequencing. SuperScript III was used for first-strand cDNA synthesis, primed with a 2:1 mix of oligo-dT and random hexamers. A synthetic immune receptor repertoire was used to assess amplification bias, and residual bias was removed computationally. The paper's data handling went like this. Raw reads were preprocessed to remove errors, and CDR3 was defined by IMGT conventions from the conserved cysteine to phenylalanine. Clonality was calculated as 1 minus Shannon entropy normalized by log2 of the number of productive unique TCRs. Whether scalp clones were CD4 or CD8 was inferred by matching scalp TCRbeta sequences against CD4 and CD8 repertoires sorted from blood. TCRdb obtained this table from immuneACCESS and retained in-frame rearrangements with V and J assigned. These tables miss some clones; where compared with another copy, unresolved V genes account for less than half of the shortfall, and the remainder is unexplained. V and J calls and clone size come straight from that table; D and trimming were deduced from the DNA. The sample table records around 210,000 clones; 50% to 75% of these occur just once. In total, the top ten clones hold 4% to 5% of the sample.

These data are taken from a study of CD8+ T cells in alopecia areata (dated by TCRdb to between 2018 and 2020). With regard to the full study: Treated patients were enrolled in an open-label pilot trial of oral tofacitinib at 5 to 10 mg twice daily for moderate-to-severe alopecia areata. Patients stayed on tofacitinib for 6 to 18 months and then had 6 months of follow-up off drug so that delayed response and recurrence could be assessed. For the treated patients, the SALT score, which quantifies what percentage of scalp surface area is affected, served as the measure of disease severity. To study T cell clonal expansion in alopecia areata, the researchers applied high-throughput TCRbeta sequencing to both the C3H/HeJ mouse model and human patients. Scalp tissue and sorted CD4+ and CD8+ peripheral blood T cells from patchy and totalis/universalis alopecia areata patients and from healthy controls were covered by human TCRbeta sequencing. Biopsies were taken from tofacitinib-treated patients at baseline and at 4 and 24 weeks of treatment, and a later scalp biopsy was taken in several of the tofacitinib-treated patients. Clonality in the scalp was compared among normal scalp (n=4), patchy alopecia areata scalp (n=8), and alopecia totalis/universalis scalp (n=8). RNA was extracted with the PAXgene miRNA kit for fixed scalp, the miRNeasy kit for PBMCs, and the RNeasy kit for mouse skin. Amplification of TCRbeta CDR3 regions was done by immunoSEQ multiplex PCR using 35 Vbeta forward primers and 13 Jbeta reverse primers.

Summary of the overall study and its limitations: Tofacitinib significantly lowered scalp clonality and the number of expanded CD8+ clones among the top 100 scalp clones. TCR sequences shared between patients were less clear than in mice, possibly partly because of HLA diversity in the patient population. Higher clonality and more expanded CD8+ clones were observed in lesional scalp than in normal scalp, particularly in alopecia totalis/universalis, a finding suggestive of antigenic drive. Unlike mouse skin, where gammadelta T cells dominate, normal human skin contains resident alphabeta T cells that get sequenced too, which complicates analysis of the scalp TCR repertoire. The treated cohort was small, with a single nonresponder, so links between baseline CD8+ expansion and response need larger studies. During tofacitinib treatment, many expanded lesional clones stuck around in both scalp and blood, and this persistence may partly explain why relapse happens after treatment is stopped.

After removal of 7 bases from V and 4 bases from J, the junction retains 9 bases not matched to a gene. From the cysteine up to the phenylalanine, the CDR3 has a length of 14 residues. The retained sequence is limited to the CDR3, 42 bases, with the frame set at the first base. The germline V gene specifies SQVTM as CDR1 and ANQGSEA as CDR2. Sequencing was performed on CD4+ T cells sorted from blood, taken at week 4, from a patient treated with tofacitinib. The chain is assembled from TRBV29-1 and TRBJ2-2, with 7 central nucleotides matching TRBD1. The sequence derives from a human donor with alopecia areata. Here the CDR3 is given as CSARQGASTGELFF. The nucleotide sequence is TGCAGCGCCCGACAGGGAGCGAGCACCGGGGAGCTGTTTTTT.